What follows is one TCR beta chain and its context. No cognate antigen has been identified for it. Its CDR3 holds 14 amino acids, cysteine through phenylalanine. A DNA sequence was not provided. CDR1 and CDR2 (SGHAT, FQNNGV) derive from the germline V gene. The sample is drawn from a study of T cells expressing NK-cell markers (dated by TCRdb to the early 2020s). The study in broad terms: TCR beta-chain repertoires were profiled in sorted CD3+CD56+NKG2C+, CD3+CD56+NKG2C- and CD3+CD56-NKG2C+ T-cell subsets from several donors. Libraries were sequenced as 2 x 150 bp reads on Illumina HiSeq 2000/2500, MiSeq or NextSeq. The study sequenced eight donors, all healthy volunteers chosen at random: three men and five women. Among the eight sequenced donors, seven were HCMV-seropositive and one was HCMV-seronegative. The full study reports these points: In over five donors, the dominant CD3+CD56+NKG2C+ clonotypes were among the top 10 CD8+ clonotypes and accounted for about 1.0-7.5% of CD8+ T cells. Whether the expanded NKG2C-expressing T cell clones were specific for HCMV antigens was left unclear. Those dominant clonotypes were again the most abundant among CD3+CD56-NKG2C+ cells in a handful of donors, at roughly 25-65%.

TCRdb lists the instrument as Illumina HiSeq 2000. The TCR beta cDNA libraries were made using 5'RACE template switching, a step that added both a universal primer site and unique molecular identifiers. Priming for cDNA synthesis came from the TCR beta constant segment, and two successive PCR amplification steps followed. The study's processing was this. Reads were demultiplexed and grouped by UMI with MIGEC, and clonotypes were assembled and quantified with MiTCR. To exclude erroneous sequences, only TCR cDNA sequences supported by at least two reads were retained. Downstream repertoire analysis used the tcR package, and clonotypes were matched across fractions by CDR3 nucleotide sequence plus V segment. VDJmatch was used to annotate antigen specificity against VDJdb, with one amino acid substitution in CDR3 allowed. After reprocessing by TCRdb, each CDR3 protein sequence is one entry, and no DNA is given. The V and J calls come from TCRdb's annotation, not from the publication. This sample's table lists a few hundred thousand distinct CDR3 sequences. The top ten hold approximately 1.5% of the sample.

HCMV serostatus was determined by detecting HCMV-specific IgG in serum with a commercial ELISA kit. Ficoll density gradient centrifugation was used to isolate peripheral blood mononuclear cells from blood. The sample comprised blood T cells: a sorted CD56 or NKG2C T cell subset, CD4+ or CD8+ T cells, or bulk PBMC T cells (not recorded which). The sequence is built from TRBV11-2 and TRBJ2-3; TCRdb calls TRBD1, which cannot be checked without DNA. This sequence originates from a woman aged 50 to 65 in good health. Donor details come from another sample of the same person, matched by shared clones. The CDR3 corresponds to CASSSGQFSDTQYF. Extended through the reference TRBV11-2 and TRBJ2-3 proteins, this CDR3 yields the full variable domain: EAGVAQSPRYKIIEKRQSVAFWCNPISGHATLYWYQQILGQGPKLLIQFQNNGVVDDSQLPKDRFSAERLKGVDSTLKIQPAKLEDSAVYLCASSSGQFSDTQYFGPGTRLTVL.